This T cell receptor (beta chain) was sequenced for a study of T cells in tumors after PD-1 blockade. Clones were sequenced by immunoSEQ multiplex PCR, and TCRdb holds only the in-frame ones, with some missing. This table holds around 45,000 clones, roughly three quarters found once. This CDR3 spans 11 amino acids. Trimming took 5 bases from V and 9 from J, leaving 8 bases between them. Germline V gene data show CDR1 as SEHNR and CDR2 as FQNEAQ (reference sequence). The sample consisted of PBMCs, taken before anti-PD-1 therapy. The sequence derives from a human donor with advanced basal cell or squamous cell carcinoma (not recorded which). The rearrangement uses TRBV7-9 and TRBJ2-1; D unresolved. The CDR3 nucleotides read TGTGCCAGCAGCCAGCCTATTGAGCAGTTCTTC. Translating gives CASSQPIEQFF.